One sample yielded the 27 T cell receptor beta chains listed below, sequenced in a study of T cells in Graves' hyperthyroidism and ophthalmopathy. TCR beta CDR3 regions were amplified from RNA. Initially, a first-round RT-PCR of the TCR CDR3 employed the HTBI primer set. TCRdb reprocessed the multiplex PCR reads with MiXCR, giving one entry per CDR3 protein. The sample has roughly 550,000 distinct CDR3 sequences, 15% to 20% seen once. Input material: blood. The receptors here all came from a woman aged 25 to 39 with Graves' ophthalmopathy.

The table lists this clonotype with a few counts. This chain uses TRBV4-1 with TRBJ2-7; TRBD2 agrees at 8 bases. There are 15 residues in the CDR3. Per the germline V gene, CDR1 is MGHRA and CDR2 is YSYEKL. J gave up 7 bases and V 0 bases, and 8 bases lay outside the gene matches. The CDR3 spells CASSQEAAGAREQYF. DNA of the CDR3: TGCGCCAGCAGCCAAGAGGCAGCGGGAGCGCGAGAGCAGTACTTC.

There are many counts of this clonotype. The chain employs TRBV28 and TRBJ2-1; either TRBD1 or TRBD2 may fit D (6 bases each). The CDR3 consists of 20 residues. The germline V gene encodes CDR1 MDHEN and CDR2 SYDVKM. The germline V and J ends were trimmed by 3 bases and 2 bases, with 26 bases remaining between them. This chain's CDR3 is CASSFYSWFRRDNPYNEQFF. CDR3 in DNA: TGTGCCAGCAGTTTTTATTCCTGGTTTAGGCGGGACAACCCCTACAATGAGCAGTTCTTC.

In its sample, this clonotype was seen a few times. The chain uses TRBV7-8 and TRBJ2-7; the D gene is possibly TRBD2 (5 bases). CDR1 SGHVS and CDR2 FQNEAQ come from the germline V gene. V was trimmed by 7 bases and J by 5 bases, leaving 18 bases between them. This CDR3 is 14 amino acids long. CDR3 protein: CASKETEGQDEQYF. The CDR3 region has the DNA TGTGCCAGCAAAGAGACCGAGGGCCAGGACGAGCAGTACTTC.

The table lists this clonotype with many counts. The chain employs TRBV20-1 and TRBJ2-3; the match to TRBD2 covers 12 bases. Germline V gene sequence: CDR1 DFQATT, CDR2 SNEGSKA (reference sequence). This CDR3 region has 18 residues. V was pared by 0 bases and J by 4 bases, with 11 bases of the junction left unmatched. The CDR3 loop reads CSARDSSSGRAGADTQYF. For the CDR3, the DNA is TGCAGTGCTAGAGATTCTTCTAGCGGGAGGGCGGGAGCAGATACGCAGTATTTT.

This clonotype was counted ten times or more. The genes are TRBV18 and TRBJ2-5; D not certain. This CDR3 region has 12 residues. Germline V gene data show CDR1 as KGHSH and CDR2 as LQKENI. V dropped 3 bases and J dropped 5 bases, with 7 bases sitting between them. The chain's CDR3 is CASSPDTETQYF. The CDR3, as DNA: TGTGCCAGCTCACCCGACACGGAGACCCAGTACTTC. Full variable domain (remainder filled in from reference TRBV18 and TRBJ2-5): NAGVMQNPRHLVRRRGQEARLRCSPMKGHSHVYWYRQLPEEGLKFMVYLQKENIIDESGMPKERFSAEFPKEGPSILRIQQVVRGDSAAYFCASSPDTETQYFGPGTRLLVL.

The chain employs TRBV9 and TRBJ1-2; D is uncertain. The CDR3 loop spans 15 amino acids. CDR1 is SGDLS, CDR2 YYNGEE, per germline. With 1 base removed from V and 7 bases from J, the gap between germline ends came to 17 bases. CDR3 residues: CASSVQPGEGSGYTF. CDR3 in DNA: TGTGCCAGCAGCGTACAACCAGGTGAAGGGAGTGGCTACACCTTC.

This clonotype has a count of ten or more. V is TRBV5-8 and J is TRBJ1-1; D possibly corresponds to TRBD1 (6 bases). This CDR3 contains 16 residues. In germline, CDR1 is SGHTS, CDR2 YDEGEE. Deletions cut 0 bases from V and 10 bases from J, with 22 bases between. The CDR3 is CASSLVSRRRDNAAFF. Written as DNA, the CDR3 is TGTGCCAGCAGCTTGGTCTCTCGCCGTCGGGACAACGCAGCTTTCTTT. The whole variable domain, filled in from reference TRBV5-8 and TRBJ1-1, reads EAGVTQSPTHLIKTRGQQATLRCSPISGHTSVYWYQQALGLGLQFLLWYDEGEERNRGNFPPRFSGRQFPNYSSELNVNALELEDSALYLCASSLVSRRRDNAAFFGQGTRLTVV.

The chain links TRBV19 to TRBJ2-3, with 9 nucleotides matching TRBD1. This CDR3 comprises 14 residues. J was trimmed by 8 bases and V by 4 bases; bases with no gene match: 7. Germline V lookup: CDR1 LNHDA, CDR2 SQIVND (reference sequence). CDR3 region: CASSTGQGSGTQYF. In nucleotides, the CDR3 is TGTGCCAGTAGTACCGGACAGGGGAGTGGTACGCAGTATTTT. Drawing the rest from reference TRBV19 and TRBJ2-3, the complete variable domain is DGGITQSPKYLFRKEGQNVTLSCEQNLNHDAMYWYRQDPGQGLRLIYYSQIVNDFQKGDIAEGYSVSREKKESFPLTVTSAQKNPTAFYLCASSTGQGSGTQYFGPGTRLTVL.

This clonotype appeared many times. This chain joins TRBV2 and TRBJ2-1; 7 bases are a match to TRBD1. The V and J ends lost 7 bases and 0 bases, in that order; junction bases with no gene match: 3. Per germline, CDR1 SNHLY and CDR2 FYNNEI. The CDR3 has 14 residues. The CDR3, as DNA: TGTGCCAGCAATTCAGGGGGCTCCTACAATGAGCAGTTCTTC. It specifies CASNSGGSYNEQFF.

Ten or more counts support this clonotype. The V gene is TRBV11-3, the J gene TRBJ2-5; 9 bases line up with TRBD1. J gave up 4 bases and V 5 bases, and 2 bases lay outside the gene matches. Germline V gene lookup returns CDR1 SGHNT and CDR2 YENEEA. The CDR3 has 13 amino acids. CDR3 in amino acids: CASSQDRGETQYF. DNA for the CDR3: TGTGCCAGCAGCCAGGACAGGGGAGAGACCCAGTACTTC.

This clonotype was picked up many times. The chain links TRBV7-3 to TRBJ2-3; the D is unclear. The germline gives CDR1 SGHTA, CDR2 FQGTGA. V gave up 2 bases and J gave up 6 bases, with 9 bases separating them. The CDR3 runs to 13 residues. CDR3 bases: TGTGCCAGCAGCTTAGAGCGCCCCGATACGCAGTATTTT. Translation gives CASSLERPDTQYF.

The V gene is TRBV20-1, the J gene TRBJ2-7, with D perhaps TRBD1 (5 bases). Germline-derived CDR1 and CDR2 are DFQATT and SNEGSKA (reference sequence). Trimming pared 5 bases from V and 5 bases from J, leaving 13 bases between. The CDR3 extends over 12 amino acids. CDR3 nucleotides: TGCAGTGCTGGTCGAACAGGTAACGAGCAGTACTTC. Translating it yields CSAGRTGNEQYF.

CDR3: CASSPRPGPGLAGASYEQYF. In DNA, the CDR3 is TGTGCCAGCAGCCCACGCCCCGGACCGGGACTAGCGGGAGCCTCCTACGAGCAGTACTTC. The V call is TRBV5-8, the J call TRBJ2-7; 14 bases map to TRBD2. The germline gives CDR1 SGHTS, CDR2 YDEGEE. J was trimmed by 0 bases and V by 4 bases; bases with no gene match: 15. The CDR3 has 20 residues.

The CDR3 loop is CASSSFWGEKLFF. Here the CDR3 DNA reads TGTGCCAGCAGTTCGTTTTGGGGTGAAAAACTGTTTTTT. V usage is TRBV28 and J usage is TRBJ1-4; no reliable D call. The CDR3 sequence is 13 residues long. Trimming removed 4 bases at V and 7 bases at J, with 10 bases between. Germline CDR1 is MDHEN and CDR2 is SYDVKM.

About this clonotype itself: Being one base from a much bigger clone, this may be a read error. The chain is built from TRBV11-2 and TRBJ2-4; D is ambiguous. Germline CDR1 is SGHAT and CDR2 is FQNNGV. The CDR3 loop spans 18 amino acids. CDR3 nucleotide sequence: TGTGCCAGCAGGCGTCTAGGTGGGCGTCAACCCAACAAAAACATTCGGTACTTC. Its protein product is CASRRLGGRQPNKNIRYF.

This clonotype was counted many times. The genes are TRBV6-2 or TRBV6-3 and TRBJ2-1, with 9 bases lining up with TRBD1. J lost 7 bases, V lost 5 bases, and 9 bases had no gene match. The CDR3 has 15 residues. From germline, CDR1 is MNHEY and CDR2 SVGEGT. The CDR3 spells CASSIQGALLNEQFF. The CDR3 DNA reads TGTGCCAGCAGTATACAGGGGGCCCTTTTAAATGAGCAGTTCTTC.

The chain combines TRBV7-3 with TRBJ1-3; D is ambiguous. The CDR3 runs to 16 residues. Germline V lookup: CDR1 SGHTA, CDR2 FQGTGA. Trimming cost V 1 base and J 0 bases, with 10 bases left between them. The CDR3 sequence: CASSLNPGRSGNTIYF. In DNA form, the CDR3 reads TGTGCCAGCAGCTTAAACCCAGGCCGCTCTGGAAACACCATATATTTT.

Many counts were recorded for this clonotype. The rearrangement joins TRBV7-2 to TRBJ1-3, with a weak D call TRBD1 (5 bases). Trimming shortened V by 8 bases and J by 2 bases, and 13 bases separated the two germline ends. The CDR3 is 14 residues long. CDR1 and CDR2 from the germline V gene are SGHTA and FQGNSA. DNA of the CDR3: TGTGCCAGCGGACGCCGGGGGACTGGAAACACCATATATTTT. This codes for CASGRRGTGNTIYF.

The chain is built from TRBV5-6 and TRBJ1-1; TRBD1 matches at 7 bases. Germline values: CDR1 SGHDT, CDR2 YYEEEE. CDR3 length equals 14 residues. The ends lost 4 bases at V and 2 bases at J; junction bases unmatched: 5. CDR3 residues: CASSKRQGNTEAFF. The CDR3 DNA reads as TGTGCCAGCAGCAAAAGACAGGGAAACACTGAAGCTTTCTTT.

The V gene is TRBV7-2, the J gene TRBJ2-1, with 11 bases matching TRBD2. V was clipped by 5 bases and J by 6 bases; unmatched bases: 12. The CDR3 runs 17 residues. CDR1 is SGHTA and CDR2 is FQGNSA in the germline V gene. CDR3: CASSRPLAGGPGNEQFF. CDR3 DNA sequence: TGTGCCAGCAGCCGCCCTTTAGCGGGAGGGCCGGGCAATGAGCAGTTCTTC.

At least ten counts were recorded for this clonotype. V is TRBV6-2 or TRBV6-3 and J is TRBJ2-1, with TRBD2 matching 11 bases. CDR3 size: 17 residues. V was pared by 5 bases and J by 4 bases, with 10 bases of the junction left unmatched. CDR1 MNHEY and CDR2 SVGEGT come from the germline V gene. The CDR3 spells CASSPGPGTSGYNEQFF. The CDR3 DNA reads TGTGCCAGCAGTCCTGGTCCCGGGACTAGCGGATACAATGAGCAGTTCTTC.

This clonotype occurred a few times. V is TRBV7-3 and J is TRBJ1-3, with D possibly being TRBD1 (6 bases). V was shortened by 6 bases and J by 4 bases, with 10 bases between the two germline ends. Germline CDR1 and CDR2: SGHTA and FQGTGA. CDR3 size: 13 residues. The CDR3 spells CASSRGLGNTIYF. As DNA, the CDR3 is TGTGCCAGCAGTAGGGGGTTAGGAAACACCATATATTTT.

This clonotype was detected only a few times. The V call is TRBV12-3 or TRBV12-4, the J call TRBJ2-4, with 8 bases matching TRBD1. CDR3 size: 16 residues. The trim removed 6 bases at V and 6 bases at J, leaving 13 bases unmatched. For the CDR3, the DNA is TGTGCCAGCAGCCTCCAGGGGGCGCGTAGGTTAAACATTCAGTACTTC. Translation: CASSLQGARRLNIQYF.

A single count supports this clonotype. V usage is TRBV6-2 or TRBV6-3 and J usage is TRBJ1-5; D is ambiguous. This CDR3 is built from 13 residues. Between the trimmed V and J ends, which lost 1 base and 5 bases, there was a span of 6 bases. Germline V CDR1 and CDR2: MNHEY, SVGEGT. Here the CDR3 DNA reads TGTGCCAGCAGTTACTTAGCAGATCAGCCCCAGCATTTT. It encodes CASSYLADQPQHF.

This clonotype has a handful of counts. The V and J genes are TRBV29-1 and TRBJ2-7; D gene unclear. Trimming pared 7 bases from V and 5 bases from J, leaving 12 bases between. The CDR3 extends over 11 amino acids. The germline gives CDR1 SQVTM, CDR2 ANQGSEA. The CDR3 sequence: CSAALLDEQYF. The CDR3 DNA sequence: TGCAGCGCAGCCCTTCTGGACGAGCAGTACTTC.

This clonotype came up many times. This chain uses TRBV28 with TRBJ1-4, with D possibly being TRBD1 (5 bases). This CDR3 has 13 residues. Trimming removed 6 bases at V and 8 bases at J, with 13 bases between. Germline V gene sequence: CDR1 MDHEN, CDR2 SYDVKM. Here the CDR3 DNA reads TGTGCCAGCAGCAGGGCGCTAAGAGAAAAACTGTTTTTT. This codes for CASSRALREKLFF.

The chain uses TRBV12-3 or TRBV12-4 and TRBJ2-1; D not certain. Trimming took off 4 bases at V and 7 bases at J, with 20 bases between the two ends. The CDR3 length is 16 residues. The CDR3 is CASSSKEPLLGNEQFF. The CDR3 nucleotides read TGTGCCAGCAGTTCCAAGGAGCCGTTGTTAGGGAATGAGCAGTTCTTC.